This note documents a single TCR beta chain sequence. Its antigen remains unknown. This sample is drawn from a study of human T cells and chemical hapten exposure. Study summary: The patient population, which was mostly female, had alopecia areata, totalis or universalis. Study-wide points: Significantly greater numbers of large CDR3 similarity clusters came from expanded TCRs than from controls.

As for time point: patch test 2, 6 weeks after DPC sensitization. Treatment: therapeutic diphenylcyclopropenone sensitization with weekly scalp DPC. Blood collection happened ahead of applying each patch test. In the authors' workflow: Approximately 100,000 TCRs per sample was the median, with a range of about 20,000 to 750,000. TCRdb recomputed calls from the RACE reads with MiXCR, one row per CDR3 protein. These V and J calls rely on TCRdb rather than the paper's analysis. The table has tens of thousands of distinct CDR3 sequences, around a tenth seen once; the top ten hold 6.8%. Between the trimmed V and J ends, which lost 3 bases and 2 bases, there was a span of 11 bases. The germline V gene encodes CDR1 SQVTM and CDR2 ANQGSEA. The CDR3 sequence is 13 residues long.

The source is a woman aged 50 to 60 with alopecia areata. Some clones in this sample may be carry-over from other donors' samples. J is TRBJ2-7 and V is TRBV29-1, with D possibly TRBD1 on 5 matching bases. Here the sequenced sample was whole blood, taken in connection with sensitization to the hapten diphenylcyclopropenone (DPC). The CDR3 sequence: CSVEGQGTYEQYF. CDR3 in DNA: TGCAGCGTTGAGGGGCAGGGAACCTACGAGCAGTACTTC.